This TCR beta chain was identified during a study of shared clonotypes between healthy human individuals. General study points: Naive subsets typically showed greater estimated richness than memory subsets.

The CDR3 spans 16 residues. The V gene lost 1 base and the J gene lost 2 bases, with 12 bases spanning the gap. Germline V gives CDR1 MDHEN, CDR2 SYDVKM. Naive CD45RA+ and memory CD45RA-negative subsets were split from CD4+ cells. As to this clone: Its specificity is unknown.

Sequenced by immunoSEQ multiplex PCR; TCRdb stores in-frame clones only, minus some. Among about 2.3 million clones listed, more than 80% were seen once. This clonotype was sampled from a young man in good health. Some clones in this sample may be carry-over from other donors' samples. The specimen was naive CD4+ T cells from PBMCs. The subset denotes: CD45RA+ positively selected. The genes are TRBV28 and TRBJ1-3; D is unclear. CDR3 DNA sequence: TGTGCCAGCAGTTTATCGGAGCTCCTCGCTGGAAACACCATATATTTT. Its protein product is CASSLSELLAGNTIYF.